The rows below give T cell receptor beta chains drawn from one sample of a study of identical twins. TCRdb re-called the 5' RACE reads through MiXCR, storing one row per CDR3 protein. Of around 960,000 distinct CDR3 sequences in the sample, approximately 13% are singletons; the top ten hold around 1.5%. These sequences were also reported in another study, on yellow fever vaccine responses in identical twins.

Source material: PBMCs. The receptor set was obtained from a woman between 18 and 29 years old in good health. CDR3s leave out the opening cysteine and the closing phenylalanine or tryptophan. A row's size may be missing; if present it is once, few, many or a size class.

v_gene: TRBV7-8; len: 14; abundance: few; CDR3aa: ASSRSGTVSNQPQH
v_gene: TRBV20-1; len: 11; abundance: .; CDR3aa: SARVGLAFEQF
v_gene: TRBV20-1; len: 13; abundance: .; CDR3aa: SAPNGGASYNEQF
v_gene: TRBV6-5; len: 13; abundance: .; CDR3aa: ASSYSVAGHYEQY
v_gene: TRBV12-5; len: 18; abundance: .; CDR3aa: ASGLAVGGLYRTRQETQY
v_gene: TRBV3-1; len: 14; abundance: .; CDR3aa: ASSPGSGMVYNEQF
v_gene: TRBV12-3/TRBV12-4; len: 11; abundance: .; CDR3aa: ASSFPPGREQY
v_gene: TRBV24-1; len: 14; abundance: .; CDR3aa: ATSDIGRDDKETQY
v_gene: TRBV5-1; len: 12; abundance: few; CDR3aa: ASSFDGGPYGYT
v_gene: TRBV6-2/TRBV6-3; len: 21; abundance: .; CDR3aa: ASSYSTKGRGLLGVPSGYGYT
v_gene: TRBV28; len: 13; abundance: .; CDR3aa: ASSLTGSYTDTQY
v_gene: TRBV7-2; len: 14; abundance: few; CDR3aa: ASSLVVLAGVDTQY
v_gene: TRBV10-3; len: 9; abundance: .; CDR3aa: ASGPGDTQY
v_gene: TRBV3-1; len: 14; abundance: few; CDR3aa: ASSPHGRGNTGELF
v_gene: TRBV20-1; len: 11; abundance: .; CDR3aa: SAPAGATDTQY
v_gene: TRBV28; len: 14; abundance: many; CDR3aa: AGGGGALGRNTEAF
v_gene: TRBV7-9; len: 11; abundance: few; CDR3aa: ASSLTDYQPQH
v_gene: TRBV7-2; len: 14; abundance: .; CDR3aa: ASSLGSGGAWNEQF
v_gene: TRBV19; len: 18; abundance: .; CDR3aa: ASSIGRGTSGRMGYNEQF
v_gene: TRBV15; len: 11; abundance: many; CDR3aa: ATSRDRQETQY
v_gene: TRBV5-1; len: 13; abundance: many; CDR3aa: ASSQTLAKAYEQY
v_gene: TRBV29-1; len: 13; abundance: few; CDR3aa: SLLGTSGNTDTQY
v_gene: TRBV7-2; len: 12; abundance: many; CDR3aa: ASSLSRGPYEQY
v_gene: TRBV6-1; len: 14; abundance: few; CDR3aa: ASSENPGAINQPQH
v_gene: TRBV5-1; len: 12; abundance: .; CDR3aa: ASSPGTPTDTQY
v_gene: TRBV5-1; len: 13; abundance: few; CDR3aa: ASSLDRELRSPLH
v_gene: TRBV7-6; len: 13; abundance: .; CDR3aa: ASSLGVPPQETQY
v_gene: TRBV20-1; len: 12; abundance: .; CDR3aa: SARTGLHTGELF
v_gene: TRBV2; len: 10; abundance: .; CDR3aa: ASSGVYYGYT
v_gene: TRBV18; len: 14; abundance: .; CDR3aa: ASSRSVSGYFYEQY
v_gene: TRBV24-1; len: 15; abundance: many; CDR3aa: ATSDGLAGESYNEQF
v_gene: TRBV2; len: 14; abundance: .; CDR3aa: ATRGTGTPGANVLT
v_gene: TRBV11-2; len: 12; abundance: many; CDR3aa: ASSLVGGPDTQY
v_gene: TRBV28; len: 12; abundance: .; CDR3aa: ASSDGQGYQPQH
v_gene: TRBV2; len: 12; abundance: .; CDR3aa: ASLRGAFTDTQY
v_gene: TRBV4-1; len: 13; abundance: .; CDR3aa: ASSQEGQFREKLF
v_gene: TRBV10-3; len: 10; abundance: .; CDR3aa: ATGGGDGEQF
v_gene: TRBV20-1; len: 8; abundance: .; CDR3aa: SASTDVAF
v_gene: TRBV12-3/TRBV12-4; len: 12; abundance: many; CDR3aa: ASSRDRGADTQY
v_gene: TRBV6-1; len: 15; abundance: few; CDR3aa: ASSHTGGPPLGYPQH
v_gene: TRBV12-3/TRBV12-4; len: 12; abundance: .; CDR3aa: ASSRTGRTGELF
v_gene: TRBV7-9; len: 10; abundance: many; CDR3aa: ASSLRVYEQF
v_gene: TRBV11-2; len: 13; abundance: few; CDR3aa: ASSSRDKANYGYT
v_gene: TRBV5-1; len: 13; abundance: few; CDR3aa: ASIAGTANTGELF
v_gene: TRBV29-1; len: 9; abundance: few; CDR3aa: SVGLVGTQY